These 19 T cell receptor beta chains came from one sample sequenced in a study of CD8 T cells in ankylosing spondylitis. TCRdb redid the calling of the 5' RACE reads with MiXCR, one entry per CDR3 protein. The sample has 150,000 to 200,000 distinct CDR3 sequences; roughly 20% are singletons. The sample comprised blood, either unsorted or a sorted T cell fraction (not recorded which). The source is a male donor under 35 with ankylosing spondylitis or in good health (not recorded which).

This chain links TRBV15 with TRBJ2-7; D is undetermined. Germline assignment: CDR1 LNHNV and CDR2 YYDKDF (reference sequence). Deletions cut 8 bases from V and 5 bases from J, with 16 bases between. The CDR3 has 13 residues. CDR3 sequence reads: CATGEGLTDEQYF. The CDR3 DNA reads TGTGCCACCGGGGAAGGTCTAACGGACGAGCAGTACTTC.

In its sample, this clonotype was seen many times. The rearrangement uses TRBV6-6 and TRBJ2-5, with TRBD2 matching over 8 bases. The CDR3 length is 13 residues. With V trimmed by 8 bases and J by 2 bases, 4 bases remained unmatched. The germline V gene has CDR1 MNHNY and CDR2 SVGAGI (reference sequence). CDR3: CASCTSGQETQYF. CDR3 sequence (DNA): TGTGCCAGCTGTACTAGCGGACAAGAGACCCAGTACTTC.

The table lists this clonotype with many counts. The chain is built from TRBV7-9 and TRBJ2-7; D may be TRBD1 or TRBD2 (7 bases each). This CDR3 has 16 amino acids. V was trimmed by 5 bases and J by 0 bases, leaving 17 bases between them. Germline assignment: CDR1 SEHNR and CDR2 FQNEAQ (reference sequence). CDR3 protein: CASSQGGRARSYEQYF. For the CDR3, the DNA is TGTGCCAGCAGCCAGGGGGGGAGGGCCCGCTCCTACGAGCAGTACTTC.

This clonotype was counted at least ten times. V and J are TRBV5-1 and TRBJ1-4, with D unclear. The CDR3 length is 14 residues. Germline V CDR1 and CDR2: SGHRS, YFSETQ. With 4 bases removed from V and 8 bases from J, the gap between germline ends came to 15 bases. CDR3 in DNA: TGCGCCAGCAGCACCGAGGGTACTAGAGAAAAACTGTTTTTT. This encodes CASSTEGTREKLFF.

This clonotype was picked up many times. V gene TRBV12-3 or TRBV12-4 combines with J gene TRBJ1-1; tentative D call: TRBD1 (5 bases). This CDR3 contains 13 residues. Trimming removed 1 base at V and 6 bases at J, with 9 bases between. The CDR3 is CASSLGGTAEAFF. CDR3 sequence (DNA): TGTGCCAGCAGTTTAGGGGGGACGGCTGAAGCTTTCTTT.

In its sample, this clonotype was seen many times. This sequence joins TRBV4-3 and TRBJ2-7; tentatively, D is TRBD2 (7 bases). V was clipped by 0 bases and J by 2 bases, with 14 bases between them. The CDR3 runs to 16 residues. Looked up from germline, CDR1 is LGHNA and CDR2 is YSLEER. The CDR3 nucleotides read TGCGCCAGCAGCCAAGAGGCGCGGGGGCCGCCCTACGAGCAGTACTTC. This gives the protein CASSQEARGPPYEQYF.

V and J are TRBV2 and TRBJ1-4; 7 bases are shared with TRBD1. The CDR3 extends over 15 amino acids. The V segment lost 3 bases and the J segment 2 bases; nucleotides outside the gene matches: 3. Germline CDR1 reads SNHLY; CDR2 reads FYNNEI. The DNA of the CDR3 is TGTGCCAGCAGTGATATCAGGGGGACTAATGAAAAACTGTTTTTT. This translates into CASSDIRGTNEKLFF.

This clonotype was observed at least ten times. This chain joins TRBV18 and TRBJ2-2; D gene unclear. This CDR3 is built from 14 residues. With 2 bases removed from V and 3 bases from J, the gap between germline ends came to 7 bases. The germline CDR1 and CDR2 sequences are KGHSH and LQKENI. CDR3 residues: CASSPGRDTGELFF. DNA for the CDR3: TGTGCCAGCTCACCAGGACGGGACACCGGGGAGCTGTTTTTT.

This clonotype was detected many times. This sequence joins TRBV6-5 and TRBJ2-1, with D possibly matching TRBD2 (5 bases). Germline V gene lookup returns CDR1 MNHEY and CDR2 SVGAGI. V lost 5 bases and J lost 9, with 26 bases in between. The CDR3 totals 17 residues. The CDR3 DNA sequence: TGTGCCAGCAGTCGGTCGTTTGGGAGTGTGTCCGTCGGTGAGCAGTTCTTC. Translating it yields CASSRSFGSVSVGEQFF.

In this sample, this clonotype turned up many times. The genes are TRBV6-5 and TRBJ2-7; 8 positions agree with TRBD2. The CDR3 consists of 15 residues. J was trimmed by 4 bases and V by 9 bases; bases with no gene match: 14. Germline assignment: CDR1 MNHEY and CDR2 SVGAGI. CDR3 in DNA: TGTGCCAGTAAAGATAGCGGGATCGGTGGATACGAGCAGTACTTC. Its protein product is CASKDSGIGGYEQYF.

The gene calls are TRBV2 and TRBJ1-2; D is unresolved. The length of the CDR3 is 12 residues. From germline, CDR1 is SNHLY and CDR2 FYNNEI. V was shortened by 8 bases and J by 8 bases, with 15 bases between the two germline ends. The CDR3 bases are TGTGCCAGCCTTGCTCAGCTGGGGGGCTACACCTTC. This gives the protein CASLAQLGGYTF.

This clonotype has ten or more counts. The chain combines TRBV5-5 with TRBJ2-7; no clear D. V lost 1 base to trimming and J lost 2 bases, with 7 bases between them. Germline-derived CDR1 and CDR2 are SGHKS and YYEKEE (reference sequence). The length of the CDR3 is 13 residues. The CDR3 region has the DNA TGTGCCAGCAGCTTGACCACTGCCTACGAGCAGTACGTC. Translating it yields CASSLTTAYEQYV.

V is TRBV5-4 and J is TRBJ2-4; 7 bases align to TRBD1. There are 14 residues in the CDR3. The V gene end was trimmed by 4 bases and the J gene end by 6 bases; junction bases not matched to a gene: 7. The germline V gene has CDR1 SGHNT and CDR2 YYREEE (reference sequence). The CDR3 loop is CASSPSDRPNIQYF. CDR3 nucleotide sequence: TGTGCCAGCAGCCCCTCGGACAGGCCAAACATTCAGTACTTC.

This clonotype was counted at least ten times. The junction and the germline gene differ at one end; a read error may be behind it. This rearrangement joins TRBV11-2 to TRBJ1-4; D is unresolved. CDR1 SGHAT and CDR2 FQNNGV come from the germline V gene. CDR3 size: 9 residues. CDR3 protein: CASSWVGVF. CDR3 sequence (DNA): TGTGCCAGCAGCTGGGTTGGCGTTTTT.

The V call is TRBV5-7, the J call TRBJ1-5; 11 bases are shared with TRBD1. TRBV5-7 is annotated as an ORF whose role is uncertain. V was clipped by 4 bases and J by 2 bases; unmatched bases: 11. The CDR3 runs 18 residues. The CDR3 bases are TGTGCCAGCAGCCGGATTCCGGGACAGGGGGTCGGCAATCAGCCCCAGCATTTT. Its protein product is CASSRIPGQGVGNQPQHF.

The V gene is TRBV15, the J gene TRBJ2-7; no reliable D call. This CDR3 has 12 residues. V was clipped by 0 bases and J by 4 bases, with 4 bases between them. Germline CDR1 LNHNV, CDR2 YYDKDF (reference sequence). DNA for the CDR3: TGTGCCACCAGCAGAGAACCGTACGAGCAGTACTTC. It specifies CATSREPYEQYF. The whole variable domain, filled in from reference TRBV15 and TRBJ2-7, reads DAMVIQNPRYQVTQFGKPVTLSCSQTLNHNVMYWYQQKSSQAPKLLFHYYDKDFNNEADTPDNFQSRRPNTSFCFLDIRSPGLGDTAMYLCATSREPYEQYFGPGTRLTVT.

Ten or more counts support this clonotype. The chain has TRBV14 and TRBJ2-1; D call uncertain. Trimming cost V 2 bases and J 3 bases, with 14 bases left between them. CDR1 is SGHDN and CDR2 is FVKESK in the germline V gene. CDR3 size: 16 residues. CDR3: CASSQLVQRGYNEQFF. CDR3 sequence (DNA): TGTGCCAGCAGCCAACTTGTTCAGAGAGGCTACAATGAGCAGTTCTTC.

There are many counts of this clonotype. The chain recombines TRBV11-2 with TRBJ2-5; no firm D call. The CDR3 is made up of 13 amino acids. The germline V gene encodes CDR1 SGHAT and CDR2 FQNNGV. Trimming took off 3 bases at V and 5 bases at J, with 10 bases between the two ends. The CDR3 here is CASSFDRVETQYF. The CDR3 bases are TGTGCCAGCAGCTTTGACCGCGTCGAGACCCAGTACTTC.

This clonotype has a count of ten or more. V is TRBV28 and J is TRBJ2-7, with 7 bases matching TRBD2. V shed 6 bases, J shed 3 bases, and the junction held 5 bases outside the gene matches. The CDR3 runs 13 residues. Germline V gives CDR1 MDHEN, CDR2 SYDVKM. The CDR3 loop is CASRFGLVYEQYF. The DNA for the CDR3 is TGTGCCAGCAGATTCGGACTAGTCTACGAGCAGTACTTC.